The 13 T cell receptor beta chains listed next were all sequenced from one sample in a study of T cell responses to AZD1222 COVID-19 vaccine. Profiling relied on immunoSEQ multiplex PCR, and the TCRdb table lists in-frame clones only, not all of them. Among tens of thousands of clones listed, less than 85% were seen once. Sequencing was performed on peripheral blood, taken 28 days after the second AZD1222 dose. Receptors were obtained from an adult who received the AZD1222 COVID-19 vaccine.

The chain recombines TRBV6-1 with TRBJ1-6; D is undetermined. In germline, CDR1 is MNHNS, CDR2 SASEGT. The CDR3 covers 16 residues. V was pared by 4 bases and J by 0 bases, with 10 bases between. Written as DNA, the CDR3 is TGTGCCAGCAGTGCGGACGGGAGCTCCTATAATTCACCCCTCCACTTT. It codes for CASSADGSSYNSPLHF.

The chain's CDR3 is CASSQSTVYNEQFF. The CDR3 nucleotides read TGTGCCAGCAGCCAATCGACAGTCTACAATGAGCAGTTCTTC. The J gene is TRBJ2-1, the V gene TRBV7-9; possible D gene TRBD1, 5 bases. Germline V gene sequence: CDR1 SEHNR, CDR2 FQNEAQ (reference sequence). The ends were cut back, 5 bases at V and 3 bases at J, with 11 bases in the middle. The length of the CDR3 is 14 residues.

With respect to this clone: This same CDR3 is encoded by further DNA sequences in the sample. This chain uses TRBV6-5 with TRBJ2-2; D assignment may be TRBD1 or TRBD2 (5 bases each). The CDR3 has 13 residues. Per germline, CDR1 MNHEY and CDR2 SVGAGI. The V end was cut by 3 bases, the J end by 5 bases, with 7 bases between. The CDR3 region has the DNA TGTGCCAGCAGTTATGGGGGAACCGGGGAGCTGTTTTTT. Protein product: CASSYGGTGELFF.

Notes on this clone: At one boundary the junction diverges from the germline segment, which might be a read error. The rearrangement joins TRBV7-2 to TRBJ2-1, with TRBD2 matching over 9 bases. Germline assignment: CDR1 SGHTA and CDR2 FQGNSA. The CDR3 runs to 15 residues. The CDR3 DNA sequence: TGTGCCAGCAGCCTAGCGGGATTGTCCTACAATGAGCAGTTCTTC. It yields the protein CASSLAGLSYNEQFF.

The chain links TRBV6-5 to TRBJ2-2; D gene ambiguous. Germline V gives CDR1 MNHEY, CDR2 SVGAGI. The V end was cut by 7 bases, the J end by 2 bases, with 8 bases between. This CDR3 spans 13 amino acids. The CDR3 protein is CASMRLNTGELFF. CDR3 coding DNA: TGTGCCAGCATGAGGCTAAACACCGGGGAGCTGTTTTTT.

A single count supports this clone. CDR3 coding DNA: TGCGCCAGCAGCCCTCGGAGCGACAGAAACAATGAGCAGTTCTTC. This codes for CASSPRSDRNNEQFF. This sequence joins TRBV4-1 and TRBJ2-1, with D perhaps matching TRBD1 (5 bases). V lost 4 bases and J lost 5, with 15 bases in between. The CDR3 contains 15 residues. Germline lookup yields CDR1 MGHRA and CDR2 YSYEKL.

This clone appeared a single time. For the CDR3, the DNA is TGTGCCAGCAGCTTAGGGACCCGGGCCCCCTGGCGTGGCTACACCTTC. This translates into CASSLGTRAPWRGYTF. V is TRBV11-2 and J is TRBJ1-2, with no clear D. The germline V gene has CDR1 SGHAT and CDR2 FQNNGV. Trimming stripped 1 base from V and 7 bases from J, with 19 bases between. The CDR3 covers 16 residues.

This clone was recorded once. J is TRBJ1-2 and V is TRBV4-3; no definite D call. Trimming took 4 bases from V and 6 from J, leaving 18 bases between them. Per the germline V gene, CDR1 is LGHNA and CDR2 is YSLEER. The CDR3 consists of 15 residues. DNA of the CDR3: TGCGCCAGCAGCCGAGTCCCTCTCCAGACTGATGGCTACACCTTC. Translating it yields CASSRVPLQTDGYTF.

This clone appeared a single time. The chain couples TRBV20-1 to TRBJ2-7, with a possible D match to TRBD1 (5 bases). Per the germline V gene, CDR1 is DFQATT and CDR2 is SNEGSKA (reference sequence). Trimming cost V 5 bases and J 4 bases, with 9 bases left between them. This CDR3 spans 11 amino acids. The CDR3 coding sequence is TGCAGTGCTTTGCAGGGTTACGAGCAGTACTTC. It yields the protein CSALQGYEQYF.

The table lists this clone with a few counts. The chain carries TRBV7-8 and TRBJ1-6; D gene uncertain. CDR1 is SGHVS, CDR2 FQNEAQ, per germline. Trimming removed 4 bases at V and 0 bases at J, with 10 bases between. The CDR3 sequence is 16 residues long. CDR3 coding DNA: TGTGCCAGCAGCTCGTTCCTGGACTCCTATAATTCACCCCTCCACTTT. Its protein is CASSSFLDSYNSPLHF.

Here the CDR3 DNA reads TGCGCCAGCAGCCATGGACAGGGAATAACTGAAGCTTTCTTT. Encoded protein: CASSHGQGITEAFF. The chain combines TRBV4-1 with TRBJ1-1; 8 bases match TRBD1. The length of the CDR3 is 14 residues. From germline, CDR1 is MGHRA and CDR2 YSYEKL. Trimming cost V 3 bases and J 5 bases; bases outside gene matches: 5.

The chain recombines TRBV28 with TRBJ2-1, with 10 bases identical to TRBD2. The junction had 12 bases not matched to a gene; V was cut back by 6 bases and J by 7 bases. CDR3 length: 16 residues. Germline-derived CDR1 and CDR2 are MDHEN and SYDVKM. The CDR3 bases are TGTGCCAGCAGGTCCCAACTAGCGGGGATCTTGAATGAGCAGTTCTTC. Protein product: CASRSQLAGILNEQFF.

This clone turned up a few times. This chain uses TRBV5-1 with TRBJ2-3; D not resolved. Germline-derived CDR1 and CDR2 are SGHRS and YFSETQ. CDR3 length: 12 residues. Deletions cut 3 bases from V and 6 bases from J, with 8 bases between. The CDR3 nucleotides are TGCGCCAGCAGCTCCCTGGAGGATACGCAGTATTTT. Translating gives CASSSLEDTQYF.